This T cell receptor beta chain stems from a study of blood T cells in healthy people across ages. This clonotype came up a few times. Its matching antigen is unknown. Trimming left V 2 bases short and J 5 bases short, with 13 bases between. CDR1 is SEHNR and CDR2 is FQNEAQ in the germline V gene (reference sequence). The CDR3 runs 14 residues. Study-level results: Age showed a roughly linear inverse relationship with TCR beta diversity per million T cells.

PCR was performed a second time for about 6 to 11 cycles using a sample-barcoded 5' primer and a J-beta primer mix. Each CDR3 protein is one row after TCRdb ran MiXCR on the 5' RACE reads. This sample has about 1.4 million distinct CDR3 sequences, with 59% found just once. Sequenced: blood. The rearrangement joins TRBV7-9 to TRBJ2-7, with D possibly TRBD1 on 6 matching bases. The TCR sequence derives from a man between 18 and 35 years old in good health. The CDR3 protein is CASSLTGTRDEQYF. In nucleotides, the CDR3 is TGTGCCAGCAGCTTAACAGGGACGCGGGACGAGCAGTACTTC.